The 29 T cell receptor beta chains in this list originate from one sample, sequenced in a study of blood T cell repertoires in COVID-19. The data were produced by immunoSEQ multiplex PCR, yet TCRdb's version contains in-frame clones alone and is incomplete. The table has 150,000 to 200,000 clones, 80% to 85% seen once. Sample: peripheral blood. The source is a human donor with acute or convalescent COVID-19. The donor label of this sample is uncertain.

The CDR3 protein is CASSIGGDDEKLFF. The CDR3 nucleotides read TGTGCCAGTAGTATAGGGGGAGATGATGAAAAACTGTTTTTT. The chain joins TRBV19 to TRBJ1-4; no reliable D call. The germline V gene has CDR1 LNHDA and CDR2 SQIVND (reference sequence). V lost 1 base to trimming and J lost 6 bases, with 9 bases between them. This CDR3 is built from 14 residues.

The J gene is TRBJ2-7, the V gene TRBV2, with 16 bases lining up with TRBD2. V lost 4 bases and J lost 7; bases outside the gene matches: 4. Germline V gene lookup returns CDR1 SNHLY and CDR2 FYNNEI. The CDR3 is 15 amino acids. The CDR3 region has the DNA TGTGCCAGCAGTGCCTTGGGACTAGCGGGGGGGGAGCAGTACTTC. Amino acids: CASSALGLAGGEQYF.

This chain links TRBV4-1 with TRBJ1-1, with no clear D. The CDR3 has 14 amino acids. Trimming took off 4 bases at V and 3 bases at J, with 12 bases between the two ends. Germline CDR1 is MGHRA and CDR2 is YSYEKL. CDR3: CASSPFNGYTEAFF. The CDR3, as DNA: TGCGCCAGCAGCCCTTTCAACGGGTACACTGAAGCTTTCTTT.

This clone turned up a few times. The genes are TRBV27 and TRBJ2-7; TRBD1 agrees at 9 bases. Germline CDR1 is MNHEY and CDR2 is SMNVEV (reference sequence). V was pared by 3 bases and J by 5 bases, with 5 bases of the junction left unmatched. The CDR3 is 14 amino acids. Written as DNA, the CDR3 is TGTGCCAGCAGTTTCACAGGGGGCCTCCACGAGCAGTACTTC. Translating it yields CASSFTGGLHEQYF.

V is TRBV18 and J is TRBJ1-5, with a weak D call TRBD1 (5 bases). Trimming shortened V by 3 bases and J by 4 bases, and 7 bases separated the two germline ends. The CDR3 loop spans 13 amino acids. The germline CDR1 and CDR2 sequences are KGHSH and LQKENI. This CDR3 reads CASSPTDNQPQHF. The CDR3 region has the DNA TGTGCCAGCTCACCGACAGATAATCAGCCCCAGCATTTT.

The V gene is TRBV6-5, the J gene TRBJ1-2; a possible D gene is TRBD1 (5 bases). This CDR3 has 13 amino acids. V lost 4 bases and J 3 bases, leaving 9 bases between the germline ends. Germline-derived CDR1 and CDR2 are MNHEY and SVGAGI. CDR3 loop: CASSSPGYYGYTF. For the CDR3, the DNA is TGTGCCAGCAGTTCCCCAGGGTACTATGGCTACACCTTC.

This clone was detected a few times. The chain is built from TRBV19 and TRBJ2-7; D gene ambiguous. Germline CDR1 is LNHDA and CDR2 is SQIVND (reference sequence). CDR3 size: 13 residues. Trimming removed 3 bases at V and 2 bases at J, with 8 bases between. CDR3 bases: TGTGCCAGTAGTATTAGAGGAACCTACGAGCAGTACTTC. This encodes CASSIRGTYEQYF.

V gene TRBV7-3 combines with J gene TRBJ1-3; possibly TRBD1 for D (5 bases). This CDR3 region has 15 residues. Between the trimmed V and J ends, which lost 5 bases and 2 bases, there was a span of 13 bases. The germline CDR1 and CDR2 sequences are SGHTA and FQGTGA. The CDR3 here is CASSPRAGPGNTIYF. The CDR3 DNA reads TGTGCCAGCAGCCCCCGAGCGGGACCTGGAAACACCATATATTTT.

Note on this clone: Other nucleotide sequences in the sample specify the same CDR3. The chain links TRBV5-1 to TRBJ2-7; D might be TRBD1 (5 bases). V lost 0 bases and J lost 2, with 6 bases in between. This CDR3 is 13 amino acids long. Germline V CDR1 and CDR2: SGHRS, YFSETQ. The CDR3 DNA is TGCGCCAGCAGCTTGGAAGGGGCCTACGAGCAGTACTTC. This codes for CASSLEGAYEQYF.

This clone appeared once. This chain joins TRBV28 and TRBJ2-7; maybe TRBD2 (6 bases). The V end was cut by 8 bases, the J end by 0 bases, with 14 bases between. From germline, CDR1 is MDHEN and CDR2 SYDVKM. CDR3 size: 14 residues. The CDR3 region has the DNA TGTGCCAGCGAAGGAGGGGTCAGCTCCTACGAGCAGTACTTC. Its protein product is CASEGGVSSYEQYF.

This rearrangement joins TRBV5-1 to TRBJ1-2, with TRBD1 matching over 9 bases. The J segment lost 6 bases and the V segment lost 4 bases, leaving 10 bases of the junction unmatched. The germline gives CDR1 SGHRS, CDR2 YFSETQ. CDR3 length equals 15 residues. The CDR3 nucleotides read TGCGCCAGCAGCCTGGGGGGGGACAGGGTCCATGGCTACACCTTC. This codes for CASSLGGDRVHGYTF.

The V gene is TRBV15, the J gene TRBJ1-3; 7 nucleotides agree with TRBD1. The CDR3 sequence is 16 residues long. V dropped 0 bases and J dropped 2; count of bases not matched to a gene: 4. Germline-derived CDR1 and CDR2 are LNHNV and YYDKDF (reference sequence). CDR3 sequence (DNA): TGTGCCACCAGCAGAGATCGGCAGGGGGCTGGAAACACCATATATTTT. Amino acids: CATSRDRQGAGNTIYF.

V gene TRBV6-2 or TRBV6-3 combines with J gene TRBJ2-2; D is undetermined. The V gene lost 6 bases and the J gene lost 6 bases, with 8 bases spanning the gap. The CDR3 covers 12 residues. Germline V gene lookup returns CDR1 MNHEY and CDR2 SVGEGT. CDR3 in DNA: TGTGCCAGCAGCGTAGAACCCGGGGAGCTGTTTTTT. Protein: CASSVEPGELFF.

V usage is TRBV2 and J usage is TRBJ2-6, with unresolved D. CDR3 length: 16 amino acids. V lost 1 base, J lost 0 bases, and 7 bases lay in between. The germline CDR1 and CDR2 sequences are SNHLY and FYNNEI. The CDR3 sequence is CASSEGANSGANVLTF. CDR3 nucleotide sequence: TGTGCCAGCAGTGAAGGGGCCAACTCTGGGGCCAACGTCCTGACTTTC. Full variable domain (outside the CDR3, taken from reference TRBV2 and TRBJ2-6): EPEVTQTPSHQVTQMGQEVILRCVPISNHLYFYWYRQILGQKVEFLVSFYNNEISEKSEIFDDQFSVERPDGSNFTLKIRSTKLEDSAMYFCASSEGANSGANVLTFGAGSRLTVL.

The chain is built from TRBV28 and TRBJ1-2; unclear D gene. Germline assignment: CDR1 MDHEN and CDR2 SYDVKM. This CDR3 comprises 14 residues. Trimming shortened V by 3 bases and J by 0 bases, and 8 bases separated the two germline ends. Written as DNA, the CDR3 is TGTGCCAGCAGTTTGGGCCACTCTAACTATGGCTACACCTTC. It codes for CASSLGHSNYGYTF.

Note on this clone: The same CDR3 arises from other DNA sequences in this sample as well. V and J are TRBV2 and TRBJ1-5; the match to TRBD1 covers 10 bases. Germline loops: CDR1 SNHLY, CDR2 FYNNEI. The V and J ends lost 6 bases and 7 bases, in that order; junction bases with no gene match: 3. This CDR3 spans 13 amino acids. CDR3 residues: CASRGTGDQPQHF. The CDR3 bases are TGTGCCAGCAGGGGGACAGGGGACCAGCCCCAGCATTTT.

This clone has more than one count but fewer than ten. V usage is TRBV5-6 and J usage is TRBJ2-5; D is undetermined. V was shortened by 0 bases and J by 5 bases, with 11 bases between the two germline ends. The CDR3 is made up of 14 amino acids. Per the germline V gene, CDR1 is SGHDT and CDR2 is YYEEEE. The CDR3, as DNA: TGTGCCAGCAGCTTGGTTCCAGAGGAGGAGACCCAGTACTTC. Translation gives CASSLVPEEETQYF. Supplemented by reference TRBV5-6 and TRBJ2-5, the full variable domain reads DAGVTQSPTHLIKTRGQQVTLRCSPKSGHDTVSWYQQALGQGPQFIFQYYEEEERQRGNFPDRFSGHQFPNYSSELNVNALLLGDSALYLCASSLVPEEETQYFGPGTRLLVL.

This clone was detected only once. V is TRBV11-1 and J is TRBJ2-1, with D possibly TRBD1 on 8 matching bases. The CDR3 has 14 residues. Germline V CDR1 and CDR2: SGHAT, FQDESV (reference sequence). V was trimmed by 6 bases and J by 9 bases, leaving 18 bases between them. The chain's CDR3 is CASRTDRVAGEQFF. The CDR3 DNA sequence: TGTGCCAGCAGAACGGACAGGGTAGCGGGTGAGCAGTTCTTC.

The chain is built from TRBV30 and TRBJ2-1; D perhaps matches TRBD2 (7 bases). This CDR3 spans 14 amino acids. V was trimmed by 0 bases and J by 2 bases, leaving 8 bases between them. CDR1 is GTSNPN, CDR2 SVGIG, per germline (reference sequence). DNA for the CDR3: TGTGCCTGGAGTGTAGGGGGGGCCTACAATGAGCAGTTCTTC. This gives the protein CAWSVGGAYNEQFF.

The chain has TRBV12-3 or TRBV12-4 and TRBJ2-7, with 8 positions matching TRBD1. The CDR3 runs 13 residues. V was clipped by 7 bases and J by 2 bases; unmatched bases: 4. The CDR3 DNA follows: TGTGCCAGCACACAGGGGGGCCCCTACGAGCAGTACTTC. As protein: CASTQGGPYEQYF.

CDR3 in DNA: TGTGCCAGTAGTATCCGCAGGACAACTAGCAATCAGCCCCAGCATTTT. Translating gives CASSIRRTTSNQPQHF. The J gene is TRBJ1-5, the V gene TRBV19, with D perhaps TRBD1 (5 bases). The germline V gene encodes CDR1 LNHDA and CDR2 SQIVND (reference sequence). There are 16 residues in the CDR3. V was trimmed by 3 bases and J by 0 bases, leaving 12 bases between them.

The rearrangement joins TRBV23-1 to TRBJ2-3; 7 nucleotides align to TRBD2. TRBV23-1 carries the ORF label, with uncertain function. Germline trimming cut 7 bases from V and 1 base from J; bases unmatched to any gene: 8. This CDR3 comprises 15 residues. The CDR3 region has the DNA TGCGCCAGCACTCTACTAGCGACTTGCACAGATACGCAGTATTTT. Its translation: CASTLLATCTDTQYF.

The V call is TRBV15, the J call TRBJ1-3; D remains unclear. The V gene lost 0 bases and the J gene lost 0 bases, with 6 bases spanning the gap. Germline CDR1 and CDR2: LNHNV and YYDKDF (reference sequence). The CDR3 extends over 15 amino acids. CDR3 sequence reads: CATSRDRVSGNTIYF. CDR3 nucleotides: TGTGCCACCAGCAGAGATCGCGTCTCTGGAAACACCATATATTTT.

The chain combines TRBV3-1 (or the pseudogene TRBV3-2) with TRBJ1-2, with a tentative D call TRBD1 (6 bases). CDR1 is LGHDT, CDR2 YNNKEL, per germline (reference sequence). This CDR3 contains 15 residues. V dropped 1 base and J dropped 3 bases, with 12 bases sitting between them. Here the CDR3 reads CASSQVHRADYGYTF. The DNA of the CDR3 is TGTGCCAGCAGCCAAGTTCACAGGGCTGACTATGGCTACACCTTC.

The chain carries TRBV15 and TRBJ1-4; D not resolved. The CDR3 has 15 residues. Trimming took 2 bases from V and 4 from J, leaving 11 bases between them. CDR1 and CDR2 from the germline V gene are LNHNV and YYDKDF (reference sequence). In nucleotides, the CDR3 is TGTGCCACCAGCAGACCCGACACCGGTAATGAAAAACTGTTTTTT. This sequence encodes CATSRPDTGNEKLFF.

This chain links TRBV5-1 with TRBJ1-3; D gene ambiguous. V lost 0 bases and J lost 0, with 10 bases in between. The CDR3 sequence is 16 residues long. Germline V lookup: CDR1 SGHRS, CDR2 YFSETQ. The CDR3 region is CASSLEAGVSGNTIYF. As DNA, the CDR3 is TGCGCCAGCAGCTTGGAGGCCGGAGTCTCTGGAAACACCATATATTTT.

The chain couples TRBV5-8 to TRBJ2-5; 7 bases are a match to TRBD2. The junction had 1 base not matched to a gene; V was cut back by 1 base and J by 1 base. The CDR3 is 14 residues long. CDR1 is SGHTS, CDR2 YDEGEE, per germline. CDR3 region: CASSLSGGQETQYF. CDR3 coding DNA: TGTGCCAGCAGCTTGTCGGGGGGCCAAGAGACCCAGTACTTC.

V gene TRBV5-1 combines with J gene TRBJ2-2; D is possibly TRBD2 (6 bases). This CDR3 spans 16 amino acids. V was shortened by 2 bases and J by 6 bases, with 17 bases between the two germline ends. From germline, CDR1 is SGHRS and CDR2 YFSETQ. CDR3 sequence reads: CASSFAGQAGPGELFF. The CDR3 DNA reads as TGCGCCAGCAGCTTTGCCGGACAAGCGGGTCCCGGGGAGCTGTTTTTT.

The V gene is TRBV7-9, the J gene TRBJ1-1; 9 bases are shared with TRBD1. With 6 bases clipped from V and 9 bases from J, the junction kept 11 bases outside the gene matches. The germline CDR1 and CDR2 sequences are SEHNR and FQNEAQ (reference sequence). The CDR3 sequence is 14 residues long. CDR3 DNA sequence: TGTGCCAGCAGTCCCGGGACAGGGCAGGGTAAAGCTTTCTTT. Translated, it gives CASSPGTGQGKAFF.